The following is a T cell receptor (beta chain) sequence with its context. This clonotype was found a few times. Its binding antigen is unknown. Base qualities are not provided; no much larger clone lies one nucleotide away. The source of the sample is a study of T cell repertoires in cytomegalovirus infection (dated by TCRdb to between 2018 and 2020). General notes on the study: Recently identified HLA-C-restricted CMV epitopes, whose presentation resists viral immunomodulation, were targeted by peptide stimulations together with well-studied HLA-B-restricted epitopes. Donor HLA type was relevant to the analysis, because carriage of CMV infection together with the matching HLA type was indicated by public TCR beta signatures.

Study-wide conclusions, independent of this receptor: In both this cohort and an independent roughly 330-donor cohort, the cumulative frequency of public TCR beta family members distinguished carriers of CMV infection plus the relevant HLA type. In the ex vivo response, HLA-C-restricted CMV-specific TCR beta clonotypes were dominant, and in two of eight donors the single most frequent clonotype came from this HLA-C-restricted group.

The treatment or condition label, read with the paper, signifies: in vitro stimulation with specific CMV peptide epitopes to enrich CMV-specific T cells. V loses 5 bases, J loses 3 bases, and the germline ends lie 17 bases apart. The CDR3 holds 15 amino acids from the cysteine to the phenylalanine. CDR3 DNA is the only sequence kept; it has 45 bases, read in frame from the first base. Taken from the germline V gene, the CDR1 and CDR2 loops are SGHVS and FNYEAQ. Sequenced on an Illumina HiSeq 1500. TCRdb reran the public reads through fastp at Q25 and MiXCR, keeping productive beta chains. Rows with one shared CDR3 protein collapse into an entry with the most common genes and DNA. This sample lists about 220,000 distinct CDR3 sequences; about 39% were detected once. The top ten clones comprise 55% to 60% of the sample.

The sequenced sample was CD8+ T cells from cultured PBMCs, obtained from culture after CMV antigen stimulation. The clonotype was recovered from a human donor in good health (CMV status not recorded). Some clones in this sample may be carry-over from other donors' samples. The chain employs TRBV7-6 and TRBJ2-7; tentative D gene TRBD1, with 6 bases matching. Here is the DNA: TGTGCCAGCAGCCCCCGACAGGCTCCCGACTACGAGCAGTACTTC. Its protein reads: CASSPRQAPDYEQYF.